This T cell receptor beta chain was recovered during a study of T cells after yellow fever vaccination. Many counts were recorded for this clonotype. TCRdb ran MiXCR on the 5' RACE reads and lists one entry per CDR3 protein. The sample carries roughly 330,000 distinct CDR3 sequences, around 4.1% recorded once. The CDR3 has 15 residues. Germline loops: CDR1 DFQATT, CDR2 SNEGSKA (reference sequence). Deletions cut 6 bases from V and 3 bases from J, with 18 bases between. This sequence joins TRBV20-1 and TRBJ2-4; D is possibly TRBD1 (7 bases). This sequence was found in a man aged 18 to 35 who received the YFV17D yellow fever vaccine. This specimen was PBMCs, taken 5 days after the yellow fever booster vaccination. The CDR3 nucleotides read TGCAGTGCCCGAACAGGGGACGGGGGCAAAAACATTCAGTACTTC. Translation gives CSARTGDGGKNIQYF.